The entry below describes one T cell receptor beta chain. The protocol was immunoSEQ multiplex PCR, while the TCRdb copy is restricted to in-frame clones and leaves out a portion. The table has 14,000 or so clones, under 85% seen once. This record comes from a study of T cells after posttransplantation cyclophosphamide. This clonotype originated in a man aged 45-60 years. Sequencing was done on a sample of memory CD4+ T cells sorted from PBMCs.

The CDR3 loop is CASRITGRESPLHF. For the CDR3, the DNA is TGTGCCAGCCGAATTACAGGGAGAGAATCACCCCTCCACTTT. V is TRBV11-1 and J is TRBJ1-6, with D maybe TRBD1 (6 bases). V was cut by 8 bases and J by 10 bases, with 18 bases left in between. Germline lookup yields CDR1 SGHAT and CDR2 FQDESV (reference sequence). CDR3 length: 14 residues.